These T cell receptor beta chains were read from a single sample in a study of blood T cell repertoires in COVID-19. Only in-frame clones appear in the TCRdb table, and some are missing; sequencing was by immunoSEQ multiplex PCR. The sample comprises tens of thousands of clones, over 70% of which are singletons, and around 4.9% rests with the top ten. Sequenced: peripheral blood. The receptors were gathered from a human donor in a cohort sampled during active COVID-19. Each CDR3 is given with its conserved first and last residue.

V	J	CDR3
TRBV4-1	TRBJ1-4	CASSQLPTGREKLFF
TRBV6-1	TRBJ2-3	CASSEERFTDTQYF
TRBV11-2	TRBJ2-7	CASSSLRDRVHEQYF
TRBV24-1	TRBJ2-2	CATSDSRQGATGELFF
TRBV7-9	TRBJ2-5	CASTPSGGTETQYF
TRBV9	TRBJ2-4	CASSVTSGVTKNIQYF
TRBV5-1	TRBJ2-5	CASSPLDTQETQYF
TRBV2	TRBJ1-2	CASSGPNYGYTF
TRBV5-1	TRBJ1-1	CASSYSQVMNTEAFF
TRBV18	TRBJ1-2	CASSAGQSSYGYTF
TRBV2	TRBJ2-7	CATSAGTGSVEQYF
TRBV6-5	TRBJ1-2	CASGPTGLGGYTF
TRBV11-3	TRBJ2-4	CASSLDGAGGIQYF
TRBV10-3	TRBJ1-2	CATLRSDRAGGYTF
TRBV5-6	TRBJ2-7	CASSLTAGVVYEQYF
TRBV9	TRBJ2-1	CASSAPGTTYNEQFF
TRBV3-1/TRBV3-2	TRBJ1-2	CASSQGSLSANYGYTF
TRBV27	TRBJ2-2	CASSYGLAGGLLNTGELFF